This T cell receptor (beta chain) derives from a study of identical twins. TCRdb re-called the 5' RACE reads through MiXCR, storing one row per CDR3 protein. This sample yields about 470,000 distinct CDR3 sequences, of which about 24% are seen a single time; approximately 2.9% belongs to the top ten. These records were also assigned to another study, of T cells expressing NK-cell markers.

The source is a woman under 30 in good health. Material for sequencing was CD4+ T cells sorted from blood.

The CDR3: CSGRENSHEQYF. DNA for the CDR3: TGCAGCGGTCGGGAGAACAGCCACGAGCAGTACTTC. The rearrangement joins TRBV29-1 to TRBJ2-7, with D tentatively TRBD2 (6 bases). CDR3 size: 12 residues. The germline V gene encodes CDR1 SQVTM and CDR2 ANQGSEA. V was pared by 7 bases and J by 5 bases, with 15 bases between.